A single sample is the source of the 10 T cell receptor beta chains below, sequenced in a study of CXCR3-negative and CXCR3-positive naive CD8 T cells (dated 2019 in TCRdb). Broader findings and caveats from the paper: Compared with CXCR3-negative naive cells, CXCR3-positive naive cells had TRB CDR3s with higher hydrophobicity (lower Kidera factor 4), lower energy, and higher strength and volume indices.

This sample was sequenced with a NextSeq 550. The Human TCR Profiling Kit (MiLaboratory) was used to prepare UMI-labeled 5' RACE TRB cDNA libraries. Based on TCRdb reprocessing of the reads, there is one entry per CDR3 protein sequence, and DNA is missing. The table for this sample shows some 150,000 distinct CDR3 sequences. The ten largest clones capture around 0.44% of the sample. Their recognized antigens are unknown. The sequenced sample consisted of naive CXCR3+ CD8+ T cells from blood. The cell subset or site label of this sample denotes: CD45RO-CCR7+CD27+CD95- naive CD8+ T cells expressing CXCR3 (TNR3+). Receptors originate from a human donor in good health. Some clones in this sample may be carry-over from other donors' samples.

This chain's CDR3 is CATSRARGGGSGYTF. This sequence joins TRBV15 and TRBJ1-2; TCRdb returns TRBD1, unconfirmable since there is no DNA. There are 15 residues in the CDR3. Germline CDR1 LNHNV, CDR2 YYDKDF (reference sequence).

The V and J genes are TRBV7-9 and TRBJ2-7. This CDR3 contains 15 residues. Per germline, CDR1 SEHNR and CDR2 FQNEAQ (reference sequence). The CDR3 sequence: CASSPRTVYPYEQYF.

The rearrangement links TRBV29-1 to TRBJ1-1. CDR1 is SQVTM, CDR2 ANQGSEA, per germline. This CDR3 is built from 13 residues. CDR3 amino acids: CSFFGEGNTEAFF. The entire variable domain, with the rest obtained from reference TRBV29-1 and TRBJ1-1, is as follows: SAVISQKPSRDICQRGTSLTIQCQVDSQVTMMFWYRQQPGQSLTLIATANQGSEATYESGFVIDKFPISRPNLTFSTLTVSNMSPEDSSIYLCSFFGEGNTEAFFGQGTRLTVV.

The chain combines TRBV9 with TRBJ2-5; there is no DNA to check the TCRdb D call of TRBD1. The CDR3 covers 14 residues. CDR1 is SGDLS, CDR2 YYNGEE, per germline. CDR3 in amino acids: CASSGTGGSETQYF.

The V call is TRBV5-6, the J call TRBJ1-1. The germline gives CDR1 SGHDT, CDR2 YYEEEE. The CDR3 totals 13 residues. CDR3 amino acids: CASSQVGILLAFF.

The V gene is TRBV4-1, the J gene TRBJ2-1. CDR3 length equals 15 residues. Per the germline V gene, CDR1 is MGHRA and CDR2 is YSYEKL. The CDR3 is CASSQIGASGNEQFF.

The J gene is TRBJ2-1, the V gene TRBV7-9; the D call of TRBD2 rests on TCRdb alone, since no DNA is present to check it. CDR1 is SEHNR, CDR2 FQNEAQ, per germline (reference sequence). CDR3 size: 16 residues. CDR3 protein: CASSPPPSGGYNEQFF. Using reference TRBV7-9 and TRBJ2-1 for the parts outside the CDR3, the full variable domain is DTGVSQNPRHKITKRGQNVTFRCDPISEHNRLYWYRQTLGQGPEFLTYFQNEAQLEKSRLLSDRFSAERPKGSFSTLEIQRTEQGDSAMYLCASSPPPSGGYNEQFFGPGTRLTVL.

The chain has TRBV18 and TRBJ1-4. CDR3 length: 17 residues. In germline, CDR1 is KGHSH, CDR2 LQKENI. The CDR3: CASSPYNPTATNEKLFF.

This sequence joins TRBV29-1 and TRBJ2-2; TCRdb names TRBD2, which stays unverified in the absence of DNA. Germline CDR1 and CDR2: SQVTM and ANQGSEA. CDR3 length: 14 residues. CDR3 protein: CSVESGQRVGELFF.

This sequence joins TRBV7-3 and TRBJ2-5; TCRdb picks TRBD1, but there is no DNA to check that call. From germline, CDR1 is SGHTA and CDR2 FQGTGA. CDR3 length equals 13 residues. The CDR3 protein is CASSLGQEETQYF.